The T cell receptor beta chain under discussion was sequenced for a study of T cells in Graves' hyperthyroidism and ophthalmopathy. Amplified TCR beta CDR3 regions derived from RNA transcripts. Initially, a first-round RT-PCR of the TCR CDR3 employed the HTBI primer set. In TCRdb, the multiplex PCR reads were re-called with MiXCR into one record per CDR3 protein. In the table there are about 740,000 distinct CDR3 sequences, about 14% of which are singletons. The length of the CDR3 is 15 residues. Germline values: CDR1 MDHEN, CDR2 SYDVKM. The J segment lost 4 bases and the V segment lost 5 bases, leaving 8 bases of the junction unmatched. This clonotype has at least ten counts.

What was sequenced was blood. This TCR was sampled from a woman younger than 30 with Graves' hyperthyroidism. The V gene is TRBV28, the J gene TRBJ1-5, with TRBD1 matching over 7 bases. CDR3 sequence reads: CASSPTGTVNQPQHF. The CDR3 nucleotides read TGTGCCAGCAGTCCGACAGGGACGGTGAATCAGCCCCAGCATTTT. Using reference TRBV28 and TRBJ1-5 for the parts outside the CDR3, the full variable domain is DVKVTQSSRYLVKRTGEKVFLECVQDMDHENMFWYRQDPGLGLRLIYFSYDVKMKEKGDIPEGYSVSREKKERFSLILESASTNQTSMYLCASSPTGTVNQPQHFGDGTRLSIL.